This T cell receptor beta chain was recovered during a study of cytomegalovirus exposure and HLA in healthy donors. CDR3 length: 13 amino acids. Germline V gene sequence: CDR1 LGHNT, CDR2 FRNRAP. Unmatched junction bases numbered 6, after V lost 3 bases and J lost 10 bases. The PCR employed 60 Vbeta primers together with 13 Jbeta primers. Some clones are missing from TCRdb's copy, which holds only in-frame ones; the method was immunoSEQ multiplex PCR. Here the sample spans 100,000 to 150,000 clones, 79% being singletons. The chain couples TRBV12-5 to TRBJ2-4, with 7 nucleotides matching TRBD2. Input material: PBMCs. The TCR sequence derives from a young man in good health and CMV-seronegative. CDR3 region: CASGFGGINIQYF. The CDR3 nucleotides are TGTGCTAGTGGTTTCGGGGGGATTAATATTCAGTACTTC.